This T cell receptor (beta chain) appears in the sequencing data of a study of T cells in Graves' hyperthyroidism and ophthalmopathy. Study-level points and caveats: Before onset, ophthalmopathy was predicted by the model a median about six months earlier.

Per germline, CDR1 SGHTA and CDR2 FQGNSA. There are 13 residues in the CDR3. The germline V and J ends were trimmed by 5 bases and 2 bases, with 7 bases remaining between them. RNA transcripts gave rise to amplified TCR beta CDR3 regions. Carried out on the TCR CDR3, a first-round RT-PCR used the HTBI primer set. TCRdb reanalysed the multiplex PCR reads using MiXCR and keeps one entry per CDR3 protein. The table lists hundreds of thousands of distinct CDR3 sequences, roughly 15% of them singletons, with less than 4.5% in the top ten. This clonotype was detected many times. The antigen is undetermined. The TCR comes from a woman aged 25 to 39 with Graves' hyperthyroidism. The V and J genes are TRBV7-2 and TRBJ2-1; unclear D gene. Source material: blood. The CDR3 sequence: CASSPLPYNEQFF. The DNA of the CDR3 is TGTGCCAGCAGCCCGCTACCCTACAATGAGCAGTTCTTC.